A single sample gave rise to the 32 T cell receptor beta chains below, sequenced in a study of T cells in tuberculosis. The assay was immunoSEQ multiplex PCR, and TCRdb's table has in-frame clones only and misses some. The sample lists about 40,000 clones, approximately 94% occurring once. Time point here: new active TB diagnosis, blood taken before or within 7 days of starting treatment. This specimen consisted of PBMCs, obtained at tuberculosis diagnosis. Source of these receptors: an adult with tuberculosis.

The chain joins TRBV5-1 to TRBJ2-7; 7 bases align to TRBD1. V dropped 2 bases and J dropped 3; count of bases not matched to a gene: 2. CDR1 and CDR2 from the germline V gene are SGHRS and YFSETQ. The CDR3 consists of 13 residues. Written as DNA, the CDR3 is TGCGCCAGCAGCTTACCAGGGGGCTACGAGCAGTACTTC. It yields the protein CASSLPGGYEQYF.

This clone was observed a single time. This chain uses TRBV5-1 with TRBJ1-1, with D possibly matching TRBD1 (5 bases). Germline V CDR1 and CDR2: SGHRS, YFSETQ. The length of the CDR3 is 14 residues. Trimming shortened V by 3 bases and J by 4 bases, and 13 bases separated the two germline ends. The DNA for the CDR3 is TGCGCCAGCAGCTCAGGGTTAAAGGGCACTGAAGCTTTCTTT. Amino acid sequence: CASSSGLKGTEAFF.

The rearrangement uses TRBV27 and TRBJ1-2, with 9 bases matching TRBD1. Germline-derived CDR1 and CDR2 are MNHEY and SMNVEV (reference sequence). The V and J ends lost 3 bases and 3 bases, in that order; junction bases with no gene match: 5. The CDR3 runs to 15 residues. The CDR3 loop reads CASSLTGGKYYGYTF. The CDR3 DNA follows: TGTGCCAGCAGTTTGACAGGGGGAAAATACTATGGCTACACCTTC.

This chain connects TRBV18 to TRBJ1-1, with no clear D. The V end lost 4 bases, the J end lost 7 bases, and 13 bases lay between the germline ends. This CDR3 is 13 amino acids long. CDR1 is KGHSH and CDR2 is LQKENI in the germline V gene. This CDR3 is CASSLVNRDEAFF. The CDR3, as DNA: TGTGCCAGCTCACTCGTGAACAGAGATGAAGCTTTCTTT.

The sample holds one count of this clone. The chain joins TRBV5-5 to TRBJ1-6; D gene unclear. In germline, CDR1 is SGHKS, CDR2 YYEKEE (reference sequence). The germline V and J ends were trimmed by 1 base and 2 bases, with 7 bases remaining between them. This CDR3 spans 15 amino acids. The CDR3 DNA reads as TGTGCCAGCAGCTTGAGCACAGCCTATAATTCACCCCTCCACTTT. Translating it yields CASSLSTAYNSPLHF.

The gene calls are TRBV5-1 and TRBJ1-2; 7 bases map to TRBD1. The junction had 11 bases not matched to a gene; V was cut back by 4 bases and J by 2 bases. Germline V lookup: CDR1 SGHRS, CDR2 YFSETQ. CDR3 length: 16 amino acids. CDR3: CASSLGTANFNYGYTF. CDR3 nucleotide sequence: TGCGCCAGCAGCCTCGGGACAGCCAACTTCAACTATGGCTACACCTTC.

This rearrangement joins TRBV29-1 to TRBJ2-2; D uncertain. CDR3 size: 13 residues. Germline V gene lookup returns CDR1 SQVTM and CDR2 ANQGSEA. Trimming pared 4 bases from V and 5 bases from J, leaving 11 bases between. The CDR3 sequence: CSVGTAITGELFF. CDR3 DNA sequence: TGCAGCGTTGGTACAGCAATTACCGGGGAGCTGTTTTTT.

This clone appeared once. This rearrangement joins TRBV19 to TRBJ1-5, with D maybe TRBD1 (5 bases). There are 15 residues in the CDR3. V lost 1 base and J 4 bases, leaving 11 bases between the germline ends. CDR1 is LNHDA, CDR2 SQIVND, per germline (reference sequence). CDR3 protein: CASSIVWGRNQPQHF. The DNA for the CDR3 is TGTGCCAGTAGTATAGTCTGGGGCAGGAATCAGCCCCAGCATTTT.

This clone was counted a single time. J is TRBJ1-2 and V is TRBV19; 10 bases map to TRBD1. CDR3 length: 15 residues. V gave up 4 bases and J gave up 6 bases; unmatched junction bases: 8. Germline-derived CDR1 and CDR2 are LNHDA and SQIVND (reference sequence). The CDR3 DNA reads TGTGCCAGTAGTACGGATACGGGACAGGGGAATGGCTACACCTTC. Translating it yields CASSTDTGQGNGYTF.

The chain uses TRBV7-8 and TRBJ2-5, with D tentatively TRBD2 (6 bases). Germline values: CDR1 SGHVS, CDR2 FQNEAQ. V lost 7 bases and J 3 bases, leaving 12 bases between the germline ends. The CDR3 has 13 amino acids. This CDR3 reads CASTAWGEETQYF. CDR3 nucleotides: TGTGCCAGCACCGCGTGGGGGGAAGAGACCCAGTACTTC. Combining the CDR3 with reference TRBV7-8 and TRBJ2-5 gives the whole variable domain GAGVSQSPRYKVAKRGQDVALRCDPISGHVSLFWYQQALGQGPEFLTYFQNEAQLDKSGLPSDRFFAERPEGSVSTLKIQRTQQEDSAVYLCASTAWGEETQYFGPGTRLLVL.

The genes are TRBV19 and TRBJ2-7; 7 nucleotides align to TRBD1. Germline trimming cut 7 bases from V and 3 bases from J; bases unmatched to any gene: 6. The CDR3 covers 13 residues. From germline, CDR1 is LNHDA and CDR2 SQIVND (reference sequence). The CDR3 DNA reads TGTGCCAGTACGACAGGGAAAGGCTACGAGCAGTACTTC. Amino acid sequence: CASTTGKGYEQYF.

Only one count was recorded for this clone. The gene calls are TRBV9 and TRBJ1-6; possibly TRBD1 for D (6 bases). V lost 4 bases and J 10 bases, leaving 12 bases between the germline ends. Germline V CDR1 and CDR2: SGDLS, YYNGEE. The CDR3 runs to 13 residues. The CDR3 DNA follows: TGTGCCAGCAGCTTACCTGGGGGCTCACCCCTCCACTTT. Amino acid sequence: CASSLPGGSPLHF.

This sequence joins TRBV6-6 and TRBJ1-1, with 7 nucleotides matching TRBD1. V trimming: 2 bases; J trimming: 6 bases; junction bases outside the gene matches: 3. CDR1 MNHNY and CDR2 SVGAGI come from the germline V gene (reference sequence). The CDR3 sequence is 13 residues long. The CDR3 spells CASSYRGLAEAFF. CDR3 bases: TGTGCCAGCAGTTACAGGGGGCTCGCTGAAGCTTTCTTT.

The chain links TRBV28 to TRBJ1-6, with 7 bases fitting TRBD1. Looked up from germline, CDR1 is MDHEN and CDR2 is SYDVKM. The CDR3 is made up of 13 amino acids. The V and J ends lost 10 bases and 7 bases, in that order; junction bases with no gene match: 7. The CDR3 region has the DNA TGTGCCACCCCCAGGGGGAGGAATTCACCCCTCCACTTT. Amino acids: CATPRGRNSPLHF.

The rearrangement uses TRBV7-2 and TRBJ2-4; possible D gene TRBD1, 5 bases. This CDR3 has 16 amino acids. V lost 6 bases and J 0 bases, leaving 15 bases between the germline ends. Germline V gene lookup returns CDR1 SGHTA and CDR2 FQGNSA. CDR3 amino acids: CASSSRDQGAKNIQYF. CDR3 DNA sequence: TGTGCCAGCAGTTCAAGGGATCAGGGAGCCAAAAACATTCAGTACTTC.

The chain joins TRBV6-1 to TRBJ2-6; tentatively, D is TRBD2 (6 bases). The V and J ends lost 7 bases and 2 bases respectively, with 12 bases between them. The CDR3 contains 15 residues. Per germline, CDR1 MNHNS and CDR2 SASEGT. CDR3 in DNA: TGTGCCAGCAACCCATGGGGGGCTGGGGCCAACGTCCTGACTTTC. This translates into CASNPWGAGANVLTF.

The rearrangement joins TRBV2 to TRBJ2-6; the D gene is possibly TRBD2 (7 bases). V was shortened by 6 bases and J by 0 bases, with 24 bases between the two germline ends. In germline, CDR1 is SNHLY, CDR2 FYNNEI. The CDR3 spans 20 residues. The CDR3 reads CASRGGTTRGYYSGANVLTF. The CDR3 DNA sequence: TGTGCCAGCAGGGGAGGGACCACCAGGGGCTACTACTCTGGGGCCAACGTCCTGACTTTC. The full variable domain, its missing parts supplied by reference TRBV2 and TRBJ2-6, is EPEVTQTPSHQVTQMGQEVILRCVPISNHLYFYWYRQILGQKVEFLVSFYNNEISEKSEIFDDQFSVERPDGSNFTLKIRSTKLEDSAMYFCASRGGTTRGYYSGANVLTFGAGSRLTVL.

The CDR3 protein is CASRRTSSYEQYF. As DNA, the CDR3 is TGTGCCAGCAGAAGGACTAGCTCCTACGAGCAGTACTTC. This rearrangement joins TRBV2 to TRBJ2-7, with TRBD2 matching 7 bases. V dropped 6 bases and J dropped 0; count of bases not matched to a gene: 2. Germline V gene sequence: CDR1 SNHLY, CDR2 FYNNEI. The CDR3 is made up of 13 amino acids.

This rearrangement joins TRBV7-2 to TRBJ1-5, with D possibly TRBD1 on 5 matching bases. This CDR3 is 15 amino acids long. Germline CDR1 and CDR2: SGHTA and FQGNSA. V shed 2 bases and J shed 6 bases, with 14 bases lying between them. CDR3 sequence: CASSLLGAQGQPQHF. The CDR3 DNA sequence: TGTGCCAGCAGCTTACTTGGGGCGCAAGGTCAGCCCCAGCATTTT.

As concerns this clone: The junction shows a germline mismatch at one end, possibly a read error. This chain connects TRBV2 to TRBJ1-5; 10 bases are a match to TRBD1. Germline CDR1 SNHLY, CDR2 FYNNEI. The CDR3 sequence is 14 residues long. CDR3 residues: CASSPTGGKQPQHF. Here the CDR3 DNA reads TGTGCCAGCAGCCCGACAGGGGGCAAGCAGCCCCAGCATTTT. The entire variable domain, with the rest obtained from reference TRBV2 and TRBJ1-5, is as follows: EPEVTQTPSHQVTQMGQEVILRCVPISNHLYFYWYRQILGQKVEFLVSFYNNEISEKSEIFDDQFSVERPDGSNFTLKIRSTKLEDSAMYFCASSPTGGKQPQHFGDGTRLSIL.

This chain links TRBV13 with TRBJ2-5; 14 bases agree with TRBD2. The ends lost 3 bases at V and 3 bases at J; junction bases unmatched: 9. The CDR3 sequence is 18 residues long. Germline values: CDR1 PRHDT, CDR2 FYEKMQ (reference sequence). The CDR3, as DNA: TGTGCCAGCAGCTTCTCGGGACTAGCGGGGGTGATGAAAGAGACCCAGTACTTC. Its translation is CASSFSGLAGVMKETQYF.

The chain couples TRBV5-5 to TRBJ2-6, with 7 positions matching TRBD1. V gave up 0 bases and J gave up 4 bases; unmatched junction bases: 7. CDR1 and CDR2 from the germline V gene are SGHKS and YYEKEE (reference sequence). This CDR3 region has 17 residues. The CDR3 nucleotides are TGTGCCAGCAGCTTGGACAGGGGCCCCCCCGGGGCCAACGTCCTGACTTTC. Its protein is CASSLDRGPPGANVLTF.

This chain links TRBV21-1 with TRBJ2-1; the table gives TRBD2 as D, unverified against the DNA. TRBV21-1 is a recognized pseudogene. This CDR3 is 16 amino acids long. The CDR3 nucleotides are TGTGCCAGCAGCAAAGGGTGGACTAGCGGGGACAATGAGCAGTTCTTC. This codes for CASSKGWTSGDNEQFF.

In the case of this clone: The junction shows a germline mismatch at one end, possibly a read error. J is TRBJ2-3 and V is TRBV5-1; TRBD2 matches 10 bases. This CDR3 has 13 amino acids. CDR1 is SGHRS, CDR2 YFSETQ, per germline. The CDR3 here is CASRLLAGDTQYF. CDR3 nucleotide sequence: TGCGCCAGCCGCTTACTAGCGGGGGATACGCAGTATTTT.

This clone was detected only once. The chain is built from TRBV28 and TRBJ2-1; no firm D call. Germline V lookup: CDR1 MDHEN, CDR2 SYDVKM. Trimming cost V 6 bases and J 7 bases, with 4 bases left between them. The CDR3 spans 10 residues. CDR3 region: CASSINEQFF. The CDR3 DNA follows: TGTGCCAGCAGCATTAATGAGCAGTTCTTC.

This clone was seen only once. The chain links TRBV5-4 to TRBJ2-7, with 8 nucleotides matching TRBD1. The V gene end was trimmed by 4 bases and the J gene end by 4 bases; junction bases not matched to a gene: 10. Germline CDR1 reads SGHNT; CDR2 reads YYREEE (reference sequence). The CDR3 loop spans 15 amino acids. The CDR3 sequence: CASSLDGQGAYEQYF. For the CDR3, the DNA is TGTGCCAGCAGCCTGGACGGACAGGGAGCATACGAGCAGTACTTC.

The chain combines TRBV7-2 with TRBJ2-7; 8 bases line up with TRBD2. Germline V gene sequence: CDR1 SGHTA, CDR2 FQGNSA. The CDR3 runs 15 residues. V shed 5 bases, J shed 1 base, and the junction held 7 bases outside the gene matches. This CDR3 reads CASSGTSGRSYEQYF. Here the CDR3 DNA reads TGTGCCAGCAGCGGCACTAGCGGTCGGTCCTACGAGCAGTACTTC. Full variable domain (outside the CDR3, taken from reference TRBV7-2 and TRBJ2-7): GAGVSQSPSNKVTEKGKDVELRCDPISGHTALYWYRQSLGQGLEFLIYFQGNSAPDKSGLPSDRFSAERTGGSVSTLTIQRTQQEDSAVYLCASSGTSGRSYEQYFGPGTRLTVT.

The CDR3 DNA reads as TGTGCCACCAGGACAGGGGCGAACACTGAAGCTTTCTTT. Protein: CATRTGANTEAFF. The chain couples TRBV19 to TRBJ1-1; the match to TRBD1 covers 9 bases. The CDR3 contains 13 residues. Germline V gives CDR1 LNHDA, CDR2 SQIVND (reference sequence). Unmatched junction bases numbered 4, after V lost 10 bases and J lost 1 base.

This chain joins TRBV7-2 and TRBJ2-1, with D possibly TRBD1 on 6 matching bases. The V end lost 5 bases, the J end lost 4 bases, and 12 bases lay between the germline ends. The germline V gene encodes CDR1 SGHTA and CDR2 FQGNSA. The CDR3 extends over 14 amino acids. The CDR3 region has the DNA TGTGCCAGCAGCGATACAGGGAGTTACAATGAGCAGTTCTTC. Translation: CASSDTGSYNEQFF.

This chain links TRBV9 with TRBJ2-7, with TRBD2 identical over 8 bases. Trimming cost V 0 bases and J 0 bases; bases outside gene matches: 8. The CDR3 is 17 residues long. The germline CDR1 and CDR2 sequences are SGDLS and YYNGEE. DNA for the CDR3: TGTGCCAGCAGCGTAGGGCTAGCGGGCCTCGCCTCCTACGAGCAGTACTTC. It codes for CASSVGLAGLASYEQYF.

This chain uses TRBV5-6 with TRBJ2-3; no firm D call. The V gene lost 1 base and the J gene lost 6 bases, with 9 bases spanning the gap. This CDR3 is 13 amino acids long. Germline CDR1 SGHDT, CDR2 YYEEEE. The CDR3 nucleotides are TGTGCCAGCAGCTTGCGGTCTAGGGATACGCAGTATTTT. Translating gives CASSLRSRDTQYF.

The chain links TRBV19 to TRBJ1-5; TRBD1 matches at 9 bases. The germline V gene has CDR1 LNHDA and CDR2 SQIVND (reference sequence). The CDR3 length is 15 residues. V lost 2 bases, J lost 10 bases, and 9 bases stayed unmatched. This CDR3 is CASSITPDRGQPQHF. As DNA, the CDR3 is TGTGCCAGTAGTATAACCCCGGACAGGGGTCAACCCCAGCATTTT.